The text below deals with one T cell receptor (beta chain). Antigen unknown. Resections removed during corrective heart surgery provided the thymus tissue used. Donors were healthy Finnish babies undergoing corrective operations for congenital heart defects. CDR1 is MNHEY, CDR2 SVGAGI, per germline. The CDR3 runs to 13 residues. V gave up 4 bases and J gave up 8 bases, with 12 bases separating them. These data come from a study of human thymus T cells. Study-wide points: There appeared to be biased usage of V and J genes in thymic and blood repertoires. Related research found strongly overlapping thymic repertoires in unrelated individuals.

Here immunoSEQ multiplex PCR was the method, and the copy in TCRdb shows in-frame clones only, minus some. The sample contains around 120,000 clones, around 94% of which appear only once. This chain joins TRBV6-5 and TRBJ2-1, with D maybe TRBD1 (5 bases). The TCR sequence derives from a boy under three years old with a congenital heart defect but otherwise immunologically healthy. Sequenced material: thymus tissue. The CDR3: CASSWATGDEQFF. In DNA, the CDR3 is TGTGCCAGCAGTTGGGCAACAGGCGATGAGCAGTTCTTC.